The 10 T cell receptor beta chains listed next were all sequenced from one sample in a study of blood T cell repertoires in COVID-19. Assay: immunoSEQ multiplex PCR; the TCRdb copy retains only in-frame clones and omits some. The sample lists about 190,000 clones; 75% to 85% were seen once. Sequenced input: PBMCs or T cells enriched from blood (not recorded which). Receptors originate from a woman between 50 and 59 years old with acute COVID-19.

The V gene is TRBV2, the J gene TRBJ1-5; D is perhaps TRBD1 (5 bases). Trimming took 5 bases from V and 1 from J, leaving 9 bases between them. The CDR3 totals 14 residues. CDR1 is SNHLY, CDR2 FYNNEI, per germline. Here the CDR3 DNA reads TGTGCCAGCAGTCGGGGACTAAGCAATCAGCCCCAGCATTTT. Translated, it gives CASSRGLSNQPQHF.

The chain is built from TRBV21-1 and TRBJ1-6; TRBD1 is the table's D call, not checked against the DNA. TRBV21-1 is given as a pseudogene. The CDR3 runs 16 residues. CDR3 in amino acids: CASSRRPQGSNSPLHF. The CDR3 DNA follows: TGTGCCAGCAGCAGGCGACCTCAGGGGAGTAATTCACCCCTCCACTTT.

V usage is TRBV5-1 and J usage is TRBJ2-4; 7 bases fit TRBD2. V dropped 3 bases and J dropped 5; count of bases not matched to a gene: 8. The CDR3 is made up of 15 amino acids. Per the germline V gene, CDR1 is SGHRS and CDR2 is YFSETQ. CDR3 in amino acids: CASSSLGGVENIQYF. CDR3 sequence (DNA): TGCGCCAGCAGCTCCCTTGGGGGGGTGGAAAACATTCAGTACTTC.

This clone showed up just a few times. The V and J genes are TRBV27 and TRBJ1-4; D perhaps matches TRBD1 (5 bases). Germline lookup yields CDR1 MNHEY and CDR2 SMNVEV (reference sequence). The V gene lost 3 bases and the J gene lost 3 bases, with 8 bases spanning the gap. The CDR3 is 14 residues long. CDR3: CASSLTAPNEKLFF. The CDR3 nucleotides are TGTGCCAGCAGTTTGACAGCTCCTAATGAAAAACTGTTTTTT.

J is TRBJ1-1 and V is TRBV6-2 or TRBV6-3; 7 bases are a match to TRBD1. CDR3 length equals 16 residues. Germline assignment: CDR1 MNHEY and CDR2 SVGEGT. V was clipped by 6 bases and J by 1 base; unmatched bases: 11. The DNA for the CDR3 is TGTGCCAGCAGCTATTGGACCGGGACAGCGAACACTGAAGCTTTCTTT. This encodes CASSYWTGTANTEAFF.

The chain combines TRBV19 with TRBJ1-2; 9 bases are shared with TRBD1. The ends lost 5 bases at V and 8 bases at J; junction bases unmatched: 9. The CDR3 length is 14 residues. CDR1 is LNHDA, CDR2 SQIVND, per germline (reference sequence). CDR3 loop: CASSVGQGRGGYTF. The CDR3 DNA sequence: TGTGCCAGTAGTGTCGGACAGGGGAGAGGAGGCTACACCTTC.

The chain is built from TRBV4-3 and TRBJ1-2; the D is unclear. In germline, CDR1 is LGHNA, CDR2 YSLEER. There are 16 residues in the CDR3. The ends were cut back, 0 bases at V and 8 bases at J, with 19 bases in the middle. The CDR3: CASSQDAQASLGGYTF. The DNA for the CDR3 is TGCGCCAGCAGCCAAGATGCCCAGGCCAGCTTAGGAGGCTACACCTTC.

The chain combines TRBV27 with TRBJ2-3; 7 nucleotides agree with TRBD2. CDR3 size: 16 residues. V shed 0 bases and J 2 bases; nucleotides not matched to a gene: 5. The V gene's germline CDR1 is MNHEY and CDR2 SMNVEV (reference sequence). The CDR3 loop is CASSLSSAGNTDTQYF. In DNA form, the CDR3 reads TGTGCCAGCAGTTTATCGTCAGCGGGGAACACAGATACGCAGTATTTT.

The chain uses TRBV7-6 and TRBJ2-5, with 11 bases matching TRBD2. The germline V gene encodes CDR1 SGHVS and CDR2 FNYEAQ. CDR3 length equals 15 residues. The trim removed 3 bases at V and 8 bases at J, leaving 8 bases unmatched. Here the CDR3 reads CASSFYGTSGGTQYF. The CDR3 DNA sequence: TGTGCCAGCAGCTTCTACGGGACTAGCGGTGGAACCCAGTACTTC.

A few counts support this clone. V gene TRBV5-4 combines with J gene TRBJ1-6, with 7 positions matching TRBD1. V lost 0 bases, J lost 9 bases, and 3 bases stayed unmatched. Germline V gene data show CDR1 as SGHNT and CDR2 as YYREEE (reference sequence). The CDR3 contains 14 residues. The CDR3 DNA reads as TGTGCCAGCAGCTTGGACAGGGGTTCTTCACCCCTCCACTTT. It yields the protein CASSLDRGSSPLHF. The whole variable domain, filled in from reference TRBV5-4 and TRBJ1-6, reads ETGVTQSPTHLIKTRGQQVTLRCSSQSGHNTVSWYQQALGQGPQFIFQYYREEENGRGNFPPRFSGLQFPNYSSELNVNALELDDSALYLCASSLDRGSSPLHFGNGTRLTVT.